A selection of T cell receptor beta chains follows, all from one sample in a study of T cells in localized non-small cell lung cancer. The method was immunoSEQ multiplex PCR; TCRdb's version includes in-frame clones alone and lacks a portion of them. The table shows around 41,000 clones, with roughly four fifths occurring only once. The sequencing here drew on PBMCs, taken before any cancer treatment. The origin of the receptors is a man between 40 and 69 years old with stage II lung adenocarcinoma. CDR3s include the opening cysteine and the closing phenylalanine or tryptophan. D genes are given only for firm matches. Expanded clones are given a class, and other clones once, few, many or no size at all.

D: TRBD1; J: TRBJ1-1; V: TRBV19; size: -; DNA: TGTGCCAGTAGTATCTTAACTACAGGGGCGCACACTGAAGCTTTCTTT; CDR3: CASSILTTGAHTEAFF
D: -; J: TRBJ2-1; V: TRBV19; size: -; DNA: TGTGCCAGTAGTTCTTACCTGGTTCCGTTCTTC; CDR3: CASSSYLVPFF
D: TRBD1; J: TRBJ2-2; V: TRBV9; size: -; DNA: TGTGCCAGCAGCGTGGACAGGGCGAACACCGGGGAGCTGTTTTTT; CDR3: CASSVDRANTGELFF
D: TRBD2; J: TRBJ2-3; V: TRBV7-3; size: -; DNA: TGTGCCAGCAGCCCCCCTCCGGGACTAGCGGAACACACAGATACGCAGTATTTT; CDR3: CASSPPPGLAEHTDTQYF
D: TRBD2; J: TRBJ2-5; V: TRBV19; size: -; DNA: TGTGCCAGTAGGGGAGGGGAGACCCAGTACTTC; CDR3: CASRGGETQYF
D: -; J: TRBJ1-4; V: TRBV6-4; size: -; DNA: TGTGCCAGCAGCGGAGGTACTGAGAATGAACTGTTTTTT; CDR3: CASSGGTENELFF
D: -; J: TRBJ2-7; V: TRBV11-2; size: -; DNA: TGTGCCAGCAGCTCCGGCGGCGGCGGGCCAATCTACGAGCAGTACTTC; CDR3: CASSSGGGGPIYEQYF
D: TRBD1; J: TRBJ1-1; V: TRBV2; size: -; DNA: TGTGCCAGCAGTGAATATCTAGGACAGGGGATTGCGATGAACACTGAAGCTTTCTTT; CDR3: CASSEYLGQGIAMNTEAFF
D: -; J: TRBJ1-4; V: TRBV7-9; size: -; DNA: TGTGCCAGCAGCCCGCGTCCTGGAGAAAAACTGTTTTTT; CDR3: CASSPRPGEKLFF
D: -; J: TRBJ2-7; V: TRBV14; size: -; DNA: TGTGCCAGCAGCCAAGGCCCCCCCGCGTACGAGCAGTACTTC; CDR3: CASSQGPPAYEQYF
D: -; J: TRBJ1-5; V: TRBV18; size: -; DNA: TGTGCCAGCTCATCACAGGGTATCAATCAGCCCCAGCATTTT; CDR3: CASSSQGINQPQHF
D: -; J: TRBJ1-2; V: TRBV18; size: -; DNA: TGTGCCAGCTCACCGACTTGGGAAGGAAACTATGGCTACACCTTC; CDR3: CASSPTWEGNYGYTF
D: TRBD1; J: TRBJ1-3; V: TRBV7-9; size: -; DNA: TGTGCCAGCAGGTCAGGGGGATCCGGAAACACCATATATTTT; CDR3: CASRSGGSGNTIYF
D: -; J: TRBJ2-7; V: TRBV2; size: -; DNA: TGTGCCAGCAGTGAAATGGGGACACCTTTCGAGCAGTACTTC; CDR3: CASSEMGTPFEQYF
D: -; J: TRBJ2-2; V: TRBV28; size: -; DNA: TGTGCCAGCAGTCGAGTGGGGGGGAACACCGGGGAGCTGTTTTTT; CDR3: CASSRVGGNTGELFF
D: -; J: TRBJ2-3; V: TRBV18; size: -; DNA: TGTGCCAGCTCACCGCCGGGGTCCCCAGATACGCAGTATTTT; CDR3: CASSPPGSPDTQYF
D: -; J: TRBJ1-1; V: TRBV28; size: once; DNA: TGTGCCAGCAGCTTAATGGGGCGAGGCCGACAGACTGAAGCTTTCTTT; CDR3: CASSLMGRGRQTEAFF
D: TRBD1; J: TRBJ1-2; V: TRBV7-1; size: -; DNA: TGTGCCAGCAGTTATATCCGGACAGGGGGCAGCTATGGCTACACCTTC; CDR3: CASSYIRTGGSYGYTF
D: -; J: TRBJ1-4; V: TRBV5-1; size: few; DNA: TGCGCCAGCAGGAGGGTCATTGACGCGGAAAAACTGTTTTTT; CDR3: CASRRVIDAEKLFF
D: -; J: TRBJ1-6; V: TRBV10-2; size: -; DNA: TGCGCCAGTACGGACAGAAGTAATTCACCCCTCCACTTT; CDR3: CASTDRSNSPLHF
D: TRBD1; J: TRBJ2-1; V: TRBV19; size: -; DNA: TGTGCCAGTAGTGAGGACAGGGAACTCTACAATGAGCAGTTCTTC; CDR3: CASSEDRELYNEQFF
D: TRBD1; J: TRBJ2-3; V: TRBV12-5; size: -; DNA: TGTGCTAGTGCTAGCCCCGCCGGGACAGGGTCTCTAAAATCAGATACGCAGTATTTT; CDR3: CASASPAGTGSLKSDTQYF
D: -; J: TRBJ2-5; V: TRBV5-4; size: -; DNA: TGTGCCACCCGGAGGGCCCCCCAAGAGACCCAGTACTTC; CDR3: CATRRAPQETQYF
D: -; J: TRBJ1-6; V: TRBV4-1; size: -; DNA: TGCGCCAGCAGCCGCATGGAGGGTAACATAAATTCACCCCTCCACTTT; CDR3: CASSRMEGNINSPLHF
D: TRBD1; J: TRBJ2-7; V: TRBV5-1; size: -; DNA: TGCGCCAGCTCCGCGACAGGGGGTTCCCACGAGCAGTACTTC; CDR3: CASSATGGSHEQYF
D: -; J: TRBJ1-3; V: TRBV27; size: -; DNA: TGTGCCAGCAGTTTAGCTGGGTTGGGACGGAATCGCTCTGGAAACACCATATATTTT; CDR3: CASSLAGLGRNRSGNTIYF
D: -; J: TRBJ2-3; V: TRBV7-2; size: -; DNA: TGTGCCAGCAGCTCAGGGGTTCAGGGCACAGATACGCAGTATTTT; CDR3: CASSSGVQGTDTQYF
D: TRBD1; J: TRBJ1-1; V: TRBV2; size: -; DNA: TGTGCCAGCAGTGTTCAGGGGGAAGGGACTGAAGCTTTCTTT; CDR3: CASSVQGEGTEAFF
D: TRBD1; J: TRBJ1-1; V: TRBV13; size: -; DNA: TGTGCCAGCAGCTTCCGACAGGGGAACACTGAAGCTTTCTTT; CDR3: CASSFRQGNTEAFF
D: TRBD1; J: TRBJ2-2; V: TRBV4-2; size: once; DNA: TGTGCCAGCAGCTTGGGGACAGGGGTCACCGGGGAGCTGTTTTTT; CDR3: CASSLGTGVTGELFF
D: TRBD2; J: TRBJ2-2; V: TRBV27; size: -; DNA: TGTGCCAGCAGCATTAGCGGGAGGGCCGTTTTAACCGGGGAGCTGTTTTTT; CDR3: CASSISGRAVLTGELFF
D: TRBD1; J: TRBJ2-7; V: TRBV5-7; size: -; DNA: TGTGCCAGTAGCTGGTCGGGACAGGGATACTTC; CDR3: CASSWSGQGYF
D: TRBD1; J: TRBJ1-2; V: TRBV10-3; size: -; DNA: TGTGCCATCCACGGGCAGGGGGTGACTGATGGCTACACCTTC; CDR3: CAIHGQGVTDGYTF
D: TRBD1; J: TRBJ2-7; V: TRBV18; size: -; DNA: TGTGCCAGCTCATCTGGACAGGGCTACGAGCAGTACTTC; CDR3: CASSSGQGYEQYF
D: TRBD1; J: TRBJ1-2; V: TRBV5-1; size: -; DNA: TGCGCCAGCAGCTTGGGGGACAGGTGGGATGGCTACACCTTC; CDR3: CASSLGDRWDGYTF
D: -; J: TRBJ2-5; V: TRBV27; size: once; DNA: TGTGCCAGCAGTTCCACAGGGATGGAAGAGACCCAGTACTTC; CDR3: CASSSTGMEETQYF
D: -; J: TRBJ2-2; V: TRBV6-6; size: -; DNA: TGTGCCAGCAGTAAGACGGGGGCGAACACCGGGGAGCTGTTTTTT; CDR3: CASSKTGANTGELFF
D: -; J: TRBJ2-7; V: TRBV29-1; size: -; DNA: TGCAGCGTTGCTGACGGTTCCTACGAGCAGTACTTC; CDR3: CSVADGSYEQYF
D: -; J: TRBJ2-1; V: TRBV11-3; size: -; DNA: TGTGCCAGCAGCTTAGATAACGTAAATGAGCAGTTCTTC; CDR3: CASSLDNVNEQFF
D: -; J: TRBJ1-1; V: TRBV6-5; size: -; DNA: TGTGCCAGCAGTTTGTCGGGACGGTGGAACACTGAAGCTTTCTTT; CDR3: CASSLSGRWNTEAFF
D: TRBD2; J: TRBJ2-4; V: TRBV9; size: -; DNA: TGTGCCAGCAGCGTTTTAGCGGGAGGGCCTAAGGACATTCAGTACTTC; CDR3: CASSVLAGGPKDIQYF